Here is one TCR beta chain with its context. Its cognate antigen is unknown. The data are from a study of cytotoxic CD8 clonotypes in ibrutinib-treated CLL. On the study more broadly: After median around six years, around 15 stayed in remission, about 12 progressed; responses roughly 25 partial, 2 complete.

Trimming removed 6 bases from V and 3 bases from J, with 14 bases in between. The CDR3 is 14 amino acids. The germline V gene has CDR1 ENHRY and CDR2 SYGVKD. This table comes from immunoSEQ multiplex PCR, and its TCRdb copy is limited to in-frame clones, with some not included. The sample carries some 81,000 clones, roughly 80% recorded once. Findings of the study overall: Rare overall, public clonotypes shrank or held steady under therapy.

From cryopreserved PBMCs came about 2 micrograms of genomic DNA used for TCR beta libraries. The sequence derives from a human donor with chronic lymphocytic leukemia. The rearrangement joins TRBV10-3 to TRBJ1-1; the D gene is possibly TRBD1 (5 bases). The specimen was PBMCs, collected after 12 months of ibrutinib treatment. The CDR3 region has the DNA TGTGCCATCAGCCGGACGGGGGGAGACACTGAAGCTTTCTTT. Translated, it gives CAISRTGGDTEAFF.